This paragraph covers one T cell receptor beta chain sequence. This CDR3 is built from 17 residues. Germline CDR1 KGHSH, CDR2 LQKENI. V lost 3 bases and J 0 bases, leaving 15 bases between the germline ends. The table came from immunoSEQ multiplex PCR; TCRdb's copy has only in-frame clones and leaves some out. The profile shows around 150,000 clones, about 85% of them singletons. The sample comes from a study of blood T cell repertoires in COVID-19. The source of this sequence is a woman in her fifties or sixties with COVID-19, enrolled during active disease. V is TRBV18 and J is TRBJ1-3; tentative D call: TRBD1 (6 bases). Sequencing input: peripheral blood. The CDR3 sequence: CASSPLPGTSSGNTIYF. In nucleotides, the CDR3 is TGTGCCAGCTCACCCCTACCGGGGACAAGCTCTGGAAACACCATATATTTT.